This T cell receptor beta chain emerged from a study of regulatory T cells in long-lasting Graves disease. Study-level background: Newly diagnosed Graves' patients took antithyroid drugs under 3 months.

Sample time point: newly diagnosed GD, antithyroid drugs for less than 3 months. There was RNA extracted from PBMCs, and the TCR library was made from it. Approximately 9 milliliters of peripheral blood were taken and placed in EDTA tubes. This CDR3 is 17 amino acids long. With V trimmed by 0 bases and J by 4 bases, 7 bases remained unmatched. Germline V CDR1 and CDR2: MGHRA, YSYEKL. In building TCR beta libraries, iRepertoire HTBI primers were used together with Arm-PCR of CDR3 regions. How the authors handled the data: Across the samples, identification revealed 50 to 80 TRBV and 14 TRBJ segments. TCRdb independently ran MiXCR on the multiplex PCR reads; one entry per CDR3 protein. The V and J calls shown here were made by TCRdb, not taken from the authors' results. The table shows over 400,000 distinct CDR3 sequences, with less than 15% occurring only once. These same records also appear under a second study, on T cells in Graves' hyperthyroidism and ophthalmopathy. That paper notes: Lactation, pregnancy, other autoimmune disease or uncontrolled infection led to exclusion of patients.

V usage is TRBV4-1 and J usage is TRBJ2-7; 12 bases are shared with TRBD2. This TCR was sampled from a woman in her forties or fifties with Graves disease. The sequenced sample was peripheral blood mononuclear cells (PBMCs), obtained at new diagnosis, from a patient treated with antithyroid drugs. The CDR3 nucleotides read TGCGCCAGCAGCCAAGAGCAGAATCTAGCGGGAGGGTACGAGCAGTACTTC. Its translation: CASSQEQNLAGGYEQYF.